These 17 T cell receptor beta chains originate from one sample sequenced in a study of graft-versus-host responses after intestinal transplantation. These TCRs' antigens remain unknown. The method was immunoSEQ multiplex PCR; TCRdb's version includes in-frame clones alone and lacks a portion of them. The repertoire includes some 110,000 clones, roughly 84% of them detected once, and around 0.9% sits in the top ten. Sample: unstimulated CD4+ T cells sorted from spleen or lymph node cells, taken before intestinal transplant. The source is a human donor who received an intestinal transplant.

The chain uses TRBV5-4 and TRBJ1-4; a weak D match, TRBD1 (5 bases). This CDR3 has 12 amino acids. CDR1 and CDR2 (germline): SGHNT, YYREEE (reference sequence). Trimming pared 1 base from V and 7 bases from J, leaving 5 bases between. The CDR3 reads CASSLQGEKLFF. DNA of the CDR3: TGTGCCAGCAGCTTGCAGGGTGAAAAACTGTTTTTT.

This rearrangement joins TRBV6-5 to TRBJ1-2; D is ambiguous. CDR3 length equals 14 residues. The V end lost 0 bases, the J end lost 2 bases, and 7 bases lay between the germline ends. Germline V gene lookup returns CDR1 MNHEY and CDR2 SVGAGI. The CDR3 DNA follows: TGTGCCAGCAGTTACTCAGGGTTGAACTATGGCTACACCTTC. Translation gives CASSYSGLNYGYTF.

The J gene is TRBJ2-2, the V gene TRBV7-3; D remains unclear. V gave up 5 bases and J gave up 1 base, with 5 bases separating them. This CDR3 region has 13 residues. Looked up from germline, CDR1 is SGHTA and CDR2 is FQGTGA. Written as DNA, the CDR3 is TGTGCCAGCAGCGCCCAGAACACCGGGGAGCTGTTTTTT. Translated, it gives CASSAQNTGELFF. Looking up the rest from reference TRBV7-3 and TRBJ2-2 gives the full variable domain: GAGVSQTPSNKVTEKGKYVELRCDPISGHTALYWYRQSLGQGPEFLIYFQGTGAADDSGLPNDRFFAVRPEGSVSTLKIQRTERGDSAVYLCASSAQNTGELFFGEGSRLTVL.

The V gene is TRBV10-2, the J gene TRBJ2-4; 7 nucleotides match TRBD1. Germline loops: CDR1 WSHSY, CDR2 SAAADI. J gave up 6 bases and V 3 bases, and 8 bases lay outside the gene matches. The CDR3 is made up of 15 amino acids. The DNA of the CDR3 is TGCGCCAGCAGTGAAGGGGCAACAGGGGTAAACATTCAGTACTTC. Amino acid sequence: CASSEGATGVNIQYF.

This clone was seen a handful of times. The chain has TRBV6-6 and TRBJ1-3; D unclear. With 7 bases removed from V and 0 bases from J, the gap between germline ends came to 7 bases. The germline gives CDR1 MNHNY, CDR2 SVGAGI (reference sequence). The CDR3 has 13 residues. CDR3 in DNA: TGTGCCAGCACAATTGGCTCTGGAAACACCATATATTTT. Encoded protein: CASTIGSGNTIYF.

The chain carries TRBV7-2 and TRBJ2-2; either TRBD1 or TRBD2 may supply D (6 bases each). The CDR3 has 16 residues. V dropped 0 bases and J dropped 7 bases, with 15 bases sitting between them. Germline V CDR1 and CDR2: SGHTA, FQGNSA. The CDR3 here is CASSLALGGGGGELFF. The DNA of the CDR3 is TGTGCCAGCAGCTTAGCCCTTGGAGGGGGAGGCGGGGAGCTGTTTTTT.

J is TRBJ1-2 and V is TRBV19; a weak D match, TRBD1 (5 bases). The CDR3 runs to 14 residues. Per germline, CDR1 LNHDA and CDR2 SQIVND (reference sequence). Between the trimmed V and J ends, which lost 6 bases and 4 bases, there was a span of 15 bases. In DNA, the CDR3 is TGTGCCAGTAGGGCGGCGGCGGGGACCTATGGCTACACCTTC. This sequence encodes CASRAAAGTYGYTF.

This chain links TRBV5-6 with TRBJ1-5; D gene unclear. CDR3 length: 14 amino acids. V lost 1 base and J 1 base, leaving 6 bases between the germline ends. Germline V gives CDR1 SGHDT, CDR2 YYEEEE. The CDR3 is CASSLFTSNQPQHF. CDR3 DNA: TGTGCCAGCAGCTTGTTTACCAGCAATCAGCCCCAGCATTTT.

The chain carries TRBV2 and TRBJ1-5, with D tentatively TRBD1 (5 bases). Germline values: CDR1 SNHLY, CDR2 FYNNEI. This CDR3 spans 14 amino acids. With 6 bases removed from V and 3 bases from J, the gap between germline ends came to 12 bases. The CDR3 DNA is TGTGCCAGCAGGGACACAGTCACCAATCAGCCCCAGCATTTT. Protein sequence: CASRDTVTNQPQHF.

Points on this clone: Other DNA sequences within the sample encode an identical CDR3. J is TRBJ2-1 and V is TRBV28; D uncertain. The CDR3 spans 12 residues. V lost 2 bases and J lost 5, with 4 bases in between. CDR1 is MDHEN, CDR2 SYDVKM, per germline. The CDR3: CASSLVDNEQFF. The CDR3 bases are TGTGCCAGCAGTTTAGTGGACAATGAGCAGTTCTTC.

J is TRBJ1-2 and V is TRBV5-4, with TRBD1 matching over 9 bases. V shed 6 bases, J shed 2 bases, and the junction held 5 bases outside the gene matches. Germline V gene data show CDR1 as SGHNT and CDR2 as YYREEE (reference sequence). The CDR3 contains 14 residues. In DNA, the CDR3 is TGTGCCAGCAAACAGGGGGCGATGAACTATGGCTACACCTTC. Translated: CASKQGAMNYGYTF.

CDR3 protein: CASSQWDRVAYEQYF. The DNA of the CDR3 is TGTGCCAGCAGCCAATGGGACAGGGTGGCCTACGAGCAGTACTTC. The chain carries TRBV14 and TRBJ2-7, with TRBD1 matching over 9 bases. The germline V gene has CDR1 SGHDN and CDR2 FVKESK. J gave up 2 bases and V 2 bases, and 4 bases lay outside the gene matches. The CDR3 length is 15 residues. Together with reference TRBV14 and TRBJ2-7, the CDR3 gives the full variable domain: EAGVTQFPSHSVIEKGQTVTLRCDPISGHDNLYWYRRVMGKEIKFLLHFVKESKQDESGMPNNRFLAERTGGTYSTLKVQPAELEDSGVYFCASSQWDRVAYEQYFGPGTRLTVT.

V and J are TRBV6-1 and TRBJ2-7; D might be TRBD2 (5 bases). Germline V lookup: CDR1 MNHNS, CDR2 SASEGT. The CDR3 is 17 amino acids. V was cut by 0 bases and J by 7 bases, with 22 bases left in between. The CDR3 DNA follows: TGTGCCAGCAGTGAAGCGCAGTTGTTTAGGACTTTGGAAGAGCAGTACTTC. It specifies CASSEAQLFRTLEEQYF.

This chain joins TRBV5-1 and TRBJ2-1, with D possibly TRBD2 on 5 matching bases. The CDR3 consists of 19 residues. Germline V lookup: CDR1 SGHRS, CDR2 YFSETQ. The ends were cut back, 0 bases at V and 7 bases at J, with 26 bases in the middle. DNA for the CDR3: TGCGCCAGCAGCTTGGCCGGGGTACGTAACAGCCCAACGGAGAATGAGCAGTTCTTC. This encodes CASSLAGVRNSPTENEQFF.

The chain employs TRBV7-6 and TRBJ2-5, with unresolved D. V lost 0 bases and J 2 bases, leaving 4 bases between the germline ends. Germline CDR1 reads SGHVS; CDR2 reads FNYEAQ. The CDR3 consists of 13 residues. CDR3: CASSLAVQETQYF. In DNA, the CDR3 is TGTGCCAGCAGCTTAGCGGTACAAGAGACCCAGTACTTC.

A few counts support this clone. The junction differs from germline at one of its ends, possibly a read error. The chain's CDR3 is CARSLAIF. The CDR3 coding sequence is TGTGCCAGAAGCTTGGCGATCTTC. J is TRBJ2-1 and V is TRBV5-3; D not resolved. TRBV5-3 qualifies as an ORF whose function is uncertain. This CDR3 has 8 residues.

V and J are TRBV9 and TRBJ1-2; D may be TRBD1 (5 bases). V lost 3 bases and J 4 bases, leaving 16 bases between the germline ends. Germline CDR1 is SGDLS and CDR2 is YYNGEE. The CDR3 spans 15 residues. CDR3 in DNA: TGTGCCAGCAGCGCGACCGGGGCAGCGGGCTATGGCTACACCTTC. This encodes CASSATGAAGYGYTF. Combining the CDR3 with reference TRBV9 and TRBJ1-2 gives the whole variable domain DSGVTQTPKHLITATGQRVTLRCSPRSGDLSVYWYQQSLDQGLQFLIQYYNGEERAKGNILERFSAQQFPDLHSELNLSSLELGDSALYFCASSATGAAGYGYTFGSGTRLTVV.